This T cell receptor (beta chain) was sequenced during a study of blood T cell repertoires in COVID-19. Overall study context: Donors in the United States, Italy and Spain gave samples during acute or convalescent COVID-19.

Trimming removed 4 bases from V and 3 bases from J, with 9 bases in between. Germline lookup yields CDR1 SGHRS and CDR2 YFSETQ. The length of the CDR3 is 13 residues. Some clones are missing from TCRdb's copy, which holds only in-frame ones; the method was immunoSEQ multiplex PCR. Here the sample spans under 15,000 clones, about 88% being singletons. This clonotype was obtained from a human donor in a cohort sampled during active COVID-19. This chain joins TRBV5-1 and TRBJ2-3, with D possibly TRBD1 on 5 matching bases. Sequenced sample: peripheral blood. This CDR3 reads CASSDGQTDTQYF. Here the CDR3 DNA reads TGCGCCAGCAGCGACGGACAAACAGATACGCAGTATTTT. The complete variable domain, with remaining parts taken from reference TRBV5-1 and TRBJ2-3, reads KAGVTQTPRYLIKTRGQQVTLSCSPISGHRSVSWYQQTPGQGLQFLFEYFSETQRNKGNFPGRFSGRQFSNSRSEMNVSTLELGDSALYLCASSDGQTDTQYFGPGTRLTVL.